The rows below give T cell receptor beta chains drawn from one sample of a study of cytomegalovirus exposure and HLA in healthy donors. TCRdb's table, derived via immunoSEQ multiplex PCR, lists solely in-frame clones and lacks some. This sample contains approximately 130,000 clones. Material: PBMCs. These receptors were obtained from an older woman in good health and CMV-seronegative. Both conserved end residues are part of each CDR3. D genes are given only for firm matches.

>TRBD1|TRBJ1-4|TRBV6-1
TGTGCCAGCAGTGAAGTGGGGACAGGGCCTGAAAAACTGTTTTTT
CASSEVGTGPEKLFF
>-|TRBJ2-7|TRBV7-8
TGTGCCAGCTCAGGTGGGCTCCGGCAGTACTTC
CASSGGLRQYF
>-|TRBJ1-1|TRBV4-1
TGCGCCAGCAACCCCTTAGGACAACCAAACACTGAAGCTTTCTTT
CASNPLGQPNTEAFF
>-|TRBJ2-7|TRBV5-1
TGCGCCAGCAGCTTAACCGCGGAGGAGACGGATTCCTACGAGCAGTACTTC
CASSLTAEETDSYEQYF
>-|TRBJ2-7|TRBV7-2
TGTGCCAGCAGCTTCCCCCCTAGCTACGAGCAGTACTTC
CASSFPPSYEQYF
>-|TRBJ1-5|TRBV6-1
TGTGCCAGCAGTGAGGGCACAGGGAGTCGCAATCAGCCCCAGCATTTT
CASSEGTGSRNQPQHF
>TRBD2|TRBJ2-1|TRBV27
TGTGCCAGCAGTTTGCGGACTAGCGGGGTCACCTACAATGAGCAGTTCTTC
CASSLRTSGVTYNEQFF
>TRBD2|TRBJ2-1|TRBV6-1
TGTGCCAGCAGTGAAGCGACTAGCGGGAGTTACAATGAGCAGTTCTTC
CASSEATSGSYNEQFF
>TRBD2|TRBJ2-2|TRBV9
TGTGCCAGCAGCGTATCTCGGGGGGAGGCTAACACCGGGGAGCTGTTTTTT
CASSVSRGEANTGELFF
>-|TRBJ1-4|TRBV6-5
TGTGCCAGCAGTTACCGACAGATATTTAATGAAAAACTGTTTTTT
CASSYRQIFNEKLFF
>-|TRBJ1-3|TRBV5-1
TGCGCCAGCAGCTTGATGAGCTCTGGAAACACCATATATTTT
CASSLMSSGNTIYF
>-|TRBJ2-3|TRBV5-6
TGTGCCAGCAGCTTGGCCGGGACTAGCACAGATACGCAGTATTTT
CASSLAGTSTDTQYF
>TRBD1|TRBJ1-1|TRBV5-4
TGTGCCAGCAGGTACTGGGACAGGGGGTCGACTGAAGCTTTCTTT
CASRYWDRGSTEAFF
>-|TRBJ1-4|TRBV1
TGCACCAGCAGCCAAGCGGTAAGCGCGGGGTATGGAGATTCTAATGAAAAACTGTTTTTT
CTSSQAVSAGYGDSNEKLFF
>TRBD1|TRBJ2-6|TRBV5-1
TGCGCCAGCAGCCGGGACAGCTCTCAACTTGGGGCCAACGTCCTGACTTTC
CASSRDSSQLGANVLTF
>TRBD1|TRBJ1-6|TRBV27
TGTGCCAGCAGTCAGCACCCGGCAGGGGGCAATTCACCCCTCCACTTT
CASSQHPAGGNSPLHF
>TRBD1|TRBJ1-1|TRBV2
TGTGCCAGCCCCCGACAGGGGTTGAACACTGAAGCTTTCTTT
CASPRQGLNTEAFF
>TRBD1|TRBJ1-1|TRBV2
TGTGCCAGCAGGCGGGACAGGGGTAGCGCTGAAGCTTTCTTT
CASRRDRGSAEAFF
>TRBD1|TRBJ2-1|TRBV5-8
TGTGCCAGCAGCTTGCACAGGGGGAGCAATGAGCAGTTCTTC
CASSLHRGSNEQFF
>TRBD2|TRBJ2-1|TRBV7-6
TGTGCCAGCAGCCCGAGACTAGCGGGGGGTGAGCAGTTCTTC
CASSPRLAGGEQFF
>TRBD1|TRBJ1-1|TRBV28
TGTGCCAGCAGTTTGGGACAGGGGGCTGAAGCTTTCTTT
CASSLGQGAEAFF
>-|TRBJ2-5|TRBV19
TGTGCCAGTAGTTGGACAGCCACAGGGGAGACCCAGTACTTC
CASSWTATGETQYF
>-|TRBJ2-7|TRBV5-6
TGTGCCAGCAGCTCGGGACACCCCTACGAGCAGTACTTC
CASSSGHPYEQYF
>-|TRBJ1-2|TRBV28
TGTGCCAGCAGTTCCCCAGGGAACTATGGCTACACCTTC
CASSSPGNYGYTF
>-|TRBJ2-7|TRBV6-5
TGTGCCAGCAGTTTAGGTGCCGGGGGTTCCTACGAGCAGTACTTC
CASSLGAGGSYEQYF
>-|TRBJ1-5|TRBV19
TGTGCCAGTAATACCTTACAGGGAAAGGGAATTCAGCCCCAGCATTTT
CASNTLQGKGIQPQHF
>TRBD1|TRBJ1-4|TRBV18
TGTGCCAGCTCACCCCCGACAGGGGGAGTTGAAAAACTGTTTTTT
CASSPPTGGVEKLFF
>-|TRBJ1-2|TRBV19
TGTGCCAGTAGTATGGGCAGAACTAACTATGGCTACACCTTC
CASSMGRTNYGYTF
>-|TRBJ2-1|TRBV7-9
TGTGCCAGCAGCTTAGTTTTAGCGGAGCAGTTCTTC
CASSLVLAEQFF
>-|TRBJ1-1|TRBV13
TGTGCCAGCAGTCTCCTCTCCCGGACAGACCCTTCCATGAACACTGAAGCTTTCTTT
CASSLLSRTDPSMNTEAFF
>-|TRBJ1-2|TRBV5-1
TGCGCCAGCAGCTTTATCGGGGGGCGAAAAAACTATGGCTACACCTTC
CASSFIGGRKNYGYTF
>-|TRBJ1-5|TRBV6-1
TGTGCCAGCAGTGAGGTTCAGGGGAGGGGTCAGCCCCAGCATTTT
CASSEVQGRGQPQHF
>-|TRBJ2-7|TRBV10-3
TGTGCCATCACGTCGGGGTCGGAAAACTACGAGCAGTACTTC
CAITSGSENYEQYF
>TRBD1|TRBJ1-1|TRBV19
TGTGCCAGTAGTGGCCGACAGGGAATGAACACTGAAGCTTTCTTT
CASSGRQGMNTEAFF
>-|TRBJ2-1|TRBV7-3
TGTGCCAGCAGCTCCTCCCCGGGCCCCGGGGATGAGCAGTTCTTC
CASSSSPGPGDEQFF
>TRBD2|TRBJ2-3|TRBV6-1
TGTGCCGCCCGACTAGCGGACCGCACAGATACGCAGTATTTT
CAARLADRTDTQYF
>TRBD1|TRBJ2-2|TRBV7-8
TGTGCCAGCAGCTTAGGCCCGACAGGGTCCGGGGAGCTGTTTTTT
CASSLGPTGSGELFF
>TRBD2|TRBJ2-5|TRBV10-3
TGTGCCATCAGCGGACTAGCGGGGGAGCAAGAGACCCAGTACTTC
CAISGLAGEQETQYF
>TRBD2|TRBJ2-1|TRBV7-8
TGTGCCAGCAGCTTAGCCAGGGTGGGGGGACTAGCGTTGTCGAGCTCCTACAATGAGCAGTTCTTC
CASSLARVGGLALSSSYNEQFF
>-|TRBJ2-2|TRBV14
TGTGCCAGCAGCCAACGGGGCGGGGAGCTGTTTTTT
CASSQRGGELFF
>TRBD2|TRBJ2-1|TRBV15
TGTGCCACCAGCAGCGCGCCGGGACTAGCGAACTACAATGAGCAGTTCTTC
CATSSAPGLANYNEQFF